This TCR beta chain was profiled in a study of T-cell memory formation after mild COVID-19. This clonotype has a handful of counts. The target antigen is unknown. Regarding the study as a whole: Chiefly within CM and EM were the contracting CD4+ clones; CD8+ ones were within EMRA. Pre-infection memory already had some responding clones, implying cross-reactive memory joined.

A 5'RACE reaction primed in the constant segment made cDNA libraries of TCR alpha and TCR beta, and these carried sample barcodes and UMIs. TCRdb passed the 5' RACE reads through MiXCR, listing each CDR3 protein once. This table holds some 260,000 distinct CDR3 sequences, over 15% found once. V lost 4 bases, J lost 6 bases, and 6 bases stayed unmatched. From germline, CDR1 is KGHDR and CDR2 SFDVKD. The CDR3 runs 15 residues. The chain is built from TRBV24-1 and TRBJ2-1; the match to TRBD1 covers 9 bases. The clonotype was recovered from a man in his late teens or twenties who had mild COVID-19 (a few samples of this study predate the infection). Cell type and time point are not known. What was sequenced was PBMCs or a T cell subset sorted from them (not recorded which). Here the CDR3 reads CATSEPGQGFNEQFF. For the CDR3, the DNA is TGTGCCACCAGTGAACCGGGACAGGGTTTCAATGAGCAGTTCTTC.